These 8 T cell receptor beta chains were sequenced from one sample in a study of T cell responses to AZD1222 COVID-19 vaccine (dated by TCRdb to the early 2020s). Libraries were built with the immunoSEQ multiplex PCR assay. TCRdb obtained this table from immuneACCESS and retained in-frame rearrangements with V and J assigned. These tables miss some clones; where compared with another copy, unresolved V genes account for less than half of the shortfall, and the remainder is unexplained. The sample table contains more than 55,000 clones; only one count was recorded for nearly 90% of them. The leading ten clones occupy under 6.5% of the sample. This specimen's time point label, interpreted: about 28 days (+/-7) after the second vaccine dose. The material was peripheral blood, obtained 28 days after the second AZD1222 dose. These receptors were obtained from an adult who received the AZD1222 COVID-19 vaccine.

The chain links TRBV9 to TRBJ2-1, with 7 bases identical to TRBD2. CDR1 and CDR2 from the germline V gene are SGDLS and YYNGEE. The junction had 8 bases not matched to a gene; V was cut back by 2 bases and J by 6 bases. The CDR3 has 15 amino acids. The CDR3 DNA follows: TGTGCCAGCAGCGTGAGCGGGGAGCCTTTCAATGAGCAGTTCTTC. Its translation is CASSVSGEPFNEQFF.

The chain has TRBV5-1 and TRBJ1-5; D call uncertain. In germline, CDR1 is SGHRS, CDR2 YFSETQ. V shed 4 bases and J shed 5 bases, with 13 bases lying between them. This CDR3 contains 14 residues. Written as DNA, the CDR3 is TGCGCCAGCAGCCCTACAGCAGCCGATCAGCCCCAGCATTTT. Protein product: CASSPTAADQPQHF.

The J gene is TRBJ1-1, the V gene TRBV6-1; D gene uncertain. Looked up from germline, CDR1 is MNHNS and CDR2 is SASEGT. V lost 2 bases and J 5 bases, leaving 21 bases between the germline ends. CDR3 length: 17 amino acids. In DNA form, the CDR3 reads TGTGCCAGCAGTGAATGGTTGACAAATCCCCAATGGACTGAAGCTTTCTTT. It encodes CASSEWLTNPQWTEAFF.

CDR3 protein: CASSFGAGTQYF. CDR3 coding DNA: TGTGCCAGCAGCTTTGGGGCGGGAACGCAGTATTTT. The chain employs TRBV11-2 and TRBJ2-3, with D perhaps TRBD2 (6 bases). The V and J ends lost 3 bases and 9 bases respectively, with 10 bases between them. CDR1 and CDR2 from the germline V gene are SGHAT and FQNNGV. This CDR3 contains 12 residues. The full variable domain, in which reference TRBV11-2 and TRBJ2-3 provide the parts outside the CDR3, is EAGVAQSPRYKIIEKRQSVAFWCNPISGHATLYWYQQILGQGPKLLIQFQNNGVVDDSQLPKDRFSAERLKGVDSTLKIQPAKLEDSAVYLCASSFGAGTQYFGPGTRLTVL.

The chain combines TRBV6-5 with TRBJ2-7, with TRBD1 as a possible D gene (6 bases). This CDR3 is 14 amino acids long. Germline values: CDR1 MNHEY, CDR2 SVGAGI. V lost 2 bases and J lost 1, with 9 bases in between. CDR3 nucleotide sequence: TGTGCCAGCAGTTACCCTACAGGGTCCTACGAGCAGTACTTC. As protein: CASSYPTGSYEQYF.

Comments on this clone: Different DNA sequences within this sample yield the same CDR3. This chain joins TRBV6-1 and TRBJ1-1; D uncertain. The CDR3 is 12 residues long. From germline, CDR1 is MNHNS and CDR2 SASEGT. V lost 2 bases, J lost 3 bases, and 4 bases lay in between. CDR3 nucleotide sequence: TGTGCCAGCAGTGAAAGGGACACTGAAGCTTTCTTT. This encodes CASSERDTEAFF.

The V gene is TRBV18, the J gene TRBJ2-3; 11 bases are a match to TRBD1. From germline, CDR1 is KGHSH and CDR2 LQKENI. The length of the CDR3 is 15 residues. V shed 2 bases, J shed 3 bases, and the junction held 1 base outside the gene matches. The CDR3 region has the DNA TGTGCCAGCTCACCAGGGACAGGGGGTACAGATACGCAGTATTTT. Translation gives CASSPGTGGTDTQYF.

The chain couples TRBV29-1 to TRBJ2-1, with D uncertain. Germline CDR1 is SQVTM and CDR2 is ANQGSEA. The CDR3 runs to 10 residues. Deletions cut 7 bases from V and 9 bases from J, with 10 bases between. CDR3 residues: CSAIIGEQFF. Here the CDR3 DNA reads TGCAGCGCCATAATTGGTGAGCAGTTCTTC.